Below are 19 T cell receptor beta chains sequenced from a single sample in a study of cytomegalovirus exposure and HLA in healthy donors. Using immunoSEQ multiplex PCR, the repertoire was profiled, and TCRdb retains in-frame clones only, with some absent. There are about 120,000 clones in the sample; roughly 87% occur only once, and roughly 1.2% lies in the top ten. The material sequenced was PBMCs. Receptors originate from a woman between 18 and 29 years old in good health and CMV-seronegative.

The chain employs TRBV9 and TRBJ1-5, with TRBD1 matching 7 bases. Germline V gene lookup returns CDR1 SGDLS and CDR2 YYNGEE. Trimming removed 3 bases from V and 0 bases from J; junction bases left unmatched: 3. The CDR3 totals 15 residues. CDR3 in amino acids: CASSEGQYSNQPQHF. The CDR3 DNA is TGTGCCAGCAGCGAGGGACAGTATAGCAATCAGCCCCAGCATTTT. Together with reference TRBV9 and TRBJ1-5, the CDR3 gives the full variable domain: DSGVTQTPKHLITATGQRVTLRCSPRSGDLSVYWYQQSLDQGLQFLIQYYNGEERAKGNILERFSAQQFPDLHSELNLSSLELGDSALYFCASSEGQYSNQPQHFGDGTRLSIL.

The table lists this clone with a count of one. This sequence joins TRBV13 and TRBJ1-4; weak D call: TRBD1 (5 bases). Between the trimmed V and J ends, which lost 0 bases and 11 bases, there was a span of 10 bases. This CDR3 is built from 13 residues. CDR1 and CDR2 from the germline V gene are PRHDT and FYEKMQ (reference sequence). CDR3 in amino acids: CASSLGAGSKLFF. In nucleotides, the CDR3 is TGTGCCAGCAGCTTAGGGGCAGGGTCCAAACTGTTTTTT. The entire variable domain, with the rest obtained from reference TRBV13 and TRBJ1-4, is as follows: AAGVIQSPRHLIKEKRETATLKCYPIPRHDTVYWYQQGPGQDPQFLISFYEKMQSDKGSIPDRFSAQQFSDYHSELNMSSLELGDSALYFCASSLGAGSKLFFGSGTQLSVL.

The chain has TRBV6-5 and TRBJ1-1, with 7 bases that match TRBD1. Germline loops: CDR1 MNHEY, CDR2 SVGAGI. With V trimmed by 7 bases and J by 10 bases, 15 bases remained unmatched. The CDR3 covers 14 residues. The CDR3 DNA sequence: TGTGCCAGCAACGACAGGGACCCGGTAAATGCAGCTTTCTTT. It specifies CASNDRDPVNAAFF.

The chain has TRBV4-1 and TRBJ1-5, with no clear D. CDR1 and CDR2 (germline): MGHRA, YSYEKL. The CDR3 totals 14 residues. The V and J ends lost 0 bases and 11 bases respectively, with 14 bases between them. This CDR3 reads CASSQERGIPSQHF. The CDR3 nucleotides read TGCGCCAGCAGCCAAGAGAGAGGGATCCCGTCCCAGCATTTT.

The rearrangement uses TRBV7-9 and TRBJ1-5, with a weak D call TRBD1 (6 bases). Germline V gene lookup returns CDR1 SEHNR and CDR2 FQNEAQ (reference sequence). The germline V and J ends were trimmed by 10 bases and 7 bases, with 14 bases remaining between them. The CDR3 totals 12 residues. Here the CDR3 DNA reads TGTGCCACCGCGAGGGGGGGACAGCCCCAGCATTTT. Amino acids: CATARGGQPQHF.

This chain links TRBV10-3 with TRBJ2-2, with D perhaps matching TRBD1 (5 bases). The CDR3 runs 14 residues. The germline gives CDR1 ENHRY, CDR2 SYGVKD. Trimming took off 5 bases at V and 5 bases at J, with 12 bases between the two ends. The CDR3 region is CAISKQETTGELFF. The DNA for the CDR3 is TGTGCCATCAGTAAACAGGAGACAACCGGGGAGCTGTTTTTT.

The rearrangement links TRBV10-2 to TRBJ2-3; D possibly corresponds to TRBD1 (6 bases). Per the germline V gene, CDR1 is WSHSY and CDR2 is SAAADI. The germline V and J ends were trimmed by 8 bases and 0 bases, with 18 bases remaining between them. The CDR3 totals 16 residues. CDR3 nucleotide sequence: TGCGCCAGCGCCCCCGGGACACTACGTAGCACAGATACGCAGTATTTT. Its protein product is CASAPGTLRSTDTQYF.

This clone was seen only once. The V gene is TRBV5-1, the J gene TRBJ1-4; no firm D call. The CDR3 runs to 15 residues. V lost 3 bases and J 8 bases, leaving 17 bases between the germline ends. Germline V gene sequence: CDR1 SGHRS, CDR2 YFSETQ. The CDR3 DNA is TGCGCCAGCAGCTCTGGCGGGCACCCGGGGGAAAAACTGTTTTTT. Its protein product is CASSSGGHPGEKLFF.

The chain joins TRBV19 to TRBJ1-4; D gene ambiguous. Germline V gives CDR1 LNHDA, CDR2 SQIVND (reference sequence). Trimming left V 4 bases short and J 0 bases short, with 9 bases between. The length of the CDR3 is 15 residues. The CDR3 DNA is TGTGCCAGTAGTAAGCAGGCTGCAACTAATGAAAAACTGTTTTTT. Translated, it gives CASSKQAATNEKLFF.

This sequence joins TRBV5-5 and TRBJ1-5, with D unresolved. This CDR3 region has 16 residues. The V and J ends lost 1 base and 0 bases respectively, with 11 bases between them. Germline values: CDR1 SGHKS, CDR2 YYEKEE (reference sequence). For the CDR3, the DNA is TGTGCCAGCAGCTTGTTCTCATGGGCTAGCAATCAGCCCCAGCATTTT. Its protein product is CASSLFSWASNQPQHF.

The chain combines TRBV28 with TRBJ1-1; D remains unclear. This CDR3 is 11 amino acids long. The V gene's germline CDR1 is MDHEN and CDR2 SYDVKM. Trimming took 5 bases from V and 7 from J, leaving 8 bases between them. CDR3 loop: CASSRGIEAFF. The CDR3 coding sequence is TGTGCCAGCAGTCGCGGTATTGAAGCTTTCTTT. The entire variable domain, with the rest obtained from reference TRBV28 and TRBJ1-1, is as follows: DVKVTQSSRYLVKRTGEKVFLECVQDMDHENMFWYRQDPGLGLRLIYFSYDVKMKEKGDIPEGYSVSREKKERFSLILESASTNQTSMYLCASSRGIEAFFGQGTRLTVV.

The V gene is TRBV10-3, the J gene TRBJ2-7; tentatively, D is TRBD1 (6 bases). Germline CDR1 and CDR2: ENHRY and SYGVKD. V lost 6 bases, J lost 7 bases, and 16 bases lay in between. The CDR3 runs 13 residues. CDR3 residues: CAISTRQASEQYF. The CDR3 coding sequence is TGTGCCATCAGCACTCGACAGGCTAGTGAGCAGTACTTC.

The chain uses TRBV18 and TRBJ1-2, with D possibly being TRBD1 (5 bases). This CDR3 has 16 residues. Germline CDR1 reads KGHSH; CDR2 reads LQKENI. The V gene lost 3 bases and the J gene lost 4 bases, with 18 bases spanning the gap. This chain's CDR3 is CASSPSETVPSYGYTF. Here the CDR3 DNA reads TGTGCCAGCTCACCTAGTGAGACAGTGCCTTCCTATGGCTACACCTTC.

V is TRBV7-9 and J is TRBJ2-3, with 7 bases matching TRBD2. The V and J ends lost 4 bases and 6 bases, in that order; junction bases with no gene match: 4. This CDR3 is 13 amino acids long. The germline V gene encodes CDR1 SEHNR and CDR2 FQNEAQ (reference sequence). CDR3 sequence: CASSSDGGDTQYF. CDR3 sequence (DNA): TGTGCCAGCAGCTCGGACGGGGGGGATACGCAGTATTTT.

The chain joins TRBV7-9 to TRBJ1-1; 9 bases line up with TRBD1. The V and J ends lost 11 bases and 5 bases, in that order; junction bases with no gene match: 9. CDR3 length equals 13 residues. Germline V gene sequence: CDR1 SEHNR, CDR2 FQNEAQ (reference sequence). The DNA of the CDR3 is TGTGCCGCTAAGAGGGACAGGGAGACTGAAGCTTTCTTT. Translation: CAAKRDRETEAFF.

The J gene is TRBJ2-3, the V gene TRBV4-2, with TRBD1 identical over 10 bases. The V and J ends lost 6 bases and 1 base, in that order; junction bases with no gene match: 13. The CDR3 is 18 amino acids. Germline V gene data show CDR1 as LGHNA and CDR2 as YNFKEQ. The CDR3 sequence: CASSSTPGQGKGTDTQYF. CDR3 bases: TGTGCCAGCAGTTCCACCCCGGGACAGGGGAAGGGCACAGATACGCAGTATTTT.

V and J are TRBV6-1 and TRBJ2-7, with 9 nucleotides matching TRBD2. Germline CDR1 MNHNS, CDR2 SASEGT. The junction had 7 bases not matched to a gene; V was cut back by 2 bases and J by 2 bases. The CDR3 covers 16 residues. CDR3 region: CASSELAGKITYEQYF. CDR3 DNA sequence: TGTGCCAGCAGTGAACTAGCGGGGAAAATCACCTACGAGCAGTACTTC.

This clone came up once. The CDR3 region is CSVEDRPDEQYF. The CDR3 DNA sequence: TGCAGCGTTGAAGACAGGCCCGACGAGCAGTACTTC. The V and J genes are TRBV29-1 and TRBJ2-7; the D is unclear. V was trimmed by 0 bases and J by 5 bases, leaving 8 bases between them. This CDR3 spans 12 amino acids. Germline assignment: CDR1 SQVTM and CDR2 ANQGSEA.

This clone was seen more than once but under ten times. The chain has TRBV10-2 and TRBJ2-2; D is undetermined. Germline CDR1 is WSHSY and CDR2 is SAAADI. The length of the CDR3 is 19 residues. Deletions cut 0 bases from V and 6 bases from J, with 23 bases between. The CDR3 here is CASSESTRGLRRRSGELFF. The CDR3 nucleotides are TGCGCCAGCAGTGAGTCGACTCGAGGTTTGAGGCGTCGCTCCGGGGAGCTGTTTTTT.